Ten or more counts support the clone carrying this T cell receptor beta chain. Its specificity is unknown. Tagging with unique molecular identifiers was a feature of the TCR beta cDNA libraries. The source material, 1 to 10 million T cells, gave rise to about 460,000 cDNA molecules. TCRdb fed the PCR reads into MiXCR, producing one record per CDR3 protein. The sample shows roughly 170,000 distinct CDR3 sequences, approximately 30% of them seen only once. This entry is derived from a study of post-analysis software for immune sequencing data. General study points: Compared against controls, patients with multiple sclerosis displayed significantly lower normalized Chao1 diversity. Comparison of patients with controls showed about 5 TRBV segments more frequent in patients, TRBV5-6, TRBV5-1 and TRBV20-1 among them. Same-batch preparations were strongly co-clustered by F measure.

Germline V gene data show CDR1 as MNHEY and CDR2 as SVGAGI. The CDR3 extends over 15 amino acids. V was clipped by 2 bases and J by 4 bases; unmatched bases: 5. The receptor comes from a girl aged 10 to 17 with multiple sclerosis. The chain uses TRBV6-5 and TRBJ2-5, with TRBD1 matching over 9 bases. Sequences were obtained from blood. CDR3 residues: CASSYTRQGVETQYF. The CDR3 nucleotides are TGTGCCAGCAGTTACACCCGACAGGGGGTAGAGACCCAGTACTTC.